Sequencing of this T cell receptor beta chain was carried out in a study of OX40 agonist ivuxolimab in advanced cancers. On the study more broadly: Ivuxolimab is an agonistic anti-OX40 (CD134) antibody, and patients were treated with it.

Concerning this clone itself: The antigen remains undetermined.

The assay was immunoSEQ multiplex PCR, and TCRdb's table has in-frame clones only and misses some. Among 75,000 or so clones, about 83% were seen once, and the ten largest hold roughly 25%. General study points: CD4+ and CD8+ blood T cells expanded clonally by week 6 at 0.1 to 3.0 mg/kg.

CDR1 is WSHSY, CDR2 SAAADI, per germline. The CDR3 contains 15 residues. V lost 5 bases, J lost 0 bases, and 11 bases lay in between. V and J are TRBV10-2 and TRBJ1-5; a possible D gene is TRBD1 (5 bases). This clonotype originated in an adult with an advanced solid tumor such as melanoma, head and neck, liver or kidney cancer. This material consisted of CD4+ or CD8+ T cells sorted from blood, taken in a trial of the OX40 agonist ivuxolimab. CDR3 DNA: TGCGCCAGCAGTCTTGGGGGGGGTAGCAATCAGCCCCAGCATTTT. Translating it yields CASSLGGGSNQPQHF.